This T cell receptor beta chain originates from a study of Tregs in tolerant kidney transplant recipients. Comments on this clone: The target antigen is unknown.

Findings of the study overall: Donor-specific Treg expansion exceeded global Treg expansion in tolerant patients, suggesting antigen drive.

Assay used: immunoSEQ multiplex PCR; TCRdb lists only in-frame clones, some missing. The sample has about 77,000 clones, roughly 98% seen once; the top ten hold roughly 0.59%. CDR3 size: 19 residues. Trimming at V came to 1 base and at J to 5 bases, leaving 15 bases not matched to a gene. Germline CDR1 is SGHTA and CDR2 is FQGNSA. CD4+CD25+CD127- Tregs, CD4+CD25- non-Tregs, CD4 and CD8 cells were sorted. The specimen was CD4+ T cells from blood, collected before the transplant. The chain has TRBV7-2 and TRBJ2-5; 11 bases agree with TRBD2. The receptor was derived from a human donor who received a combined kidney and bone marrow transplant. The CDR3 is CASSLVVAASGGRMETQYF. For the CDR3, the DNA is TGTGCCAGCAGCTTAGTTGTAGCGGCTAGCGGGGGGAGGATGGAGACCCAGTACTTC.